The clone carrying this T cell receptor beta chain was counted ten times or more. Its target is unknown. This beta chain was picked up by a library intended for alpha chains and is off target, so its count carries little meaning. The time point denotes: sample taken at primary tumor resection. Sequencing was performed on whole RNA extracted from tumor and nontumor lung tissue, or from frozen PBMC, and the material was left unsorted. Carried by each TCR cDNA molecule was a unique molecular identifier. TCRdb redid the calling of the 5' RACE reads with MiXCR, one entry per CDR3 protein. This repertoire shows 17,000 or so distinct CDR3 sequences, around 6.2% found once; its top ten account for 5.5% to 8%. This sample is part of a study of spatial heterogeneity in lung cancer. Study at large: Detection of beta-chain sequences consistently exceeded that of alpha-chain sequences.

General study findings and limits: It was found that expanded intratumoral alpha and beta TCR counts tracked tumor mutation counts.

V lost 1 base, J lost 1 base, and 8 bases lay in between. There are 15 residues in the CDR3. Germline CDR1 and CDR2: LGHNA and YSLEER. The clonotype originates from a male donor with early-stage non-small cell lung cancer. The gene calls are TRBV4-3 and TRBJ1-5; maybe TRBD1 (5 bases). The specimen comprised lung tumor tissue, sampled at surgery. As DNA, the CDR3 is TGCGCCAGCAGCCAAGTTAGGGGAAGCAATCAGCCCCAGCATTTT. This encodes CASSQVRGSNQPQHF.